The T cell receptor beta chain described here comes from a study of control samples from healthy donors and cancer patients. The assay was immunoSEQ multiplex PCR, and TCRdb's table has in-frame clones only and misses some. The sample comprises 95,000 to 130,000 clones, roughly nine tenths of which are singletons, and about 1.1% rests with the top ten. The CDR3 runs 14 residues. Germline V CDR1 and CDR2: MNHEY, SVGAGI. Trimming at V came to 6 bases and at J to 5 bases, leaving 7 bases not matched to a gene. This TCR came from a woman in her fifties or sixties with colorectal cancer. This chain connects TRBV6-5 to TRBJ1-1; 9 bases line up with TRBD1. The sequenced sample consisted of PBMCs. DNA for the CDR3: TGTGCCAGCAGAATACAGGGGGCAGGTACTGAAGCTTTCTTT. Amino acid sequence: CASRIQGAGTEAFF.